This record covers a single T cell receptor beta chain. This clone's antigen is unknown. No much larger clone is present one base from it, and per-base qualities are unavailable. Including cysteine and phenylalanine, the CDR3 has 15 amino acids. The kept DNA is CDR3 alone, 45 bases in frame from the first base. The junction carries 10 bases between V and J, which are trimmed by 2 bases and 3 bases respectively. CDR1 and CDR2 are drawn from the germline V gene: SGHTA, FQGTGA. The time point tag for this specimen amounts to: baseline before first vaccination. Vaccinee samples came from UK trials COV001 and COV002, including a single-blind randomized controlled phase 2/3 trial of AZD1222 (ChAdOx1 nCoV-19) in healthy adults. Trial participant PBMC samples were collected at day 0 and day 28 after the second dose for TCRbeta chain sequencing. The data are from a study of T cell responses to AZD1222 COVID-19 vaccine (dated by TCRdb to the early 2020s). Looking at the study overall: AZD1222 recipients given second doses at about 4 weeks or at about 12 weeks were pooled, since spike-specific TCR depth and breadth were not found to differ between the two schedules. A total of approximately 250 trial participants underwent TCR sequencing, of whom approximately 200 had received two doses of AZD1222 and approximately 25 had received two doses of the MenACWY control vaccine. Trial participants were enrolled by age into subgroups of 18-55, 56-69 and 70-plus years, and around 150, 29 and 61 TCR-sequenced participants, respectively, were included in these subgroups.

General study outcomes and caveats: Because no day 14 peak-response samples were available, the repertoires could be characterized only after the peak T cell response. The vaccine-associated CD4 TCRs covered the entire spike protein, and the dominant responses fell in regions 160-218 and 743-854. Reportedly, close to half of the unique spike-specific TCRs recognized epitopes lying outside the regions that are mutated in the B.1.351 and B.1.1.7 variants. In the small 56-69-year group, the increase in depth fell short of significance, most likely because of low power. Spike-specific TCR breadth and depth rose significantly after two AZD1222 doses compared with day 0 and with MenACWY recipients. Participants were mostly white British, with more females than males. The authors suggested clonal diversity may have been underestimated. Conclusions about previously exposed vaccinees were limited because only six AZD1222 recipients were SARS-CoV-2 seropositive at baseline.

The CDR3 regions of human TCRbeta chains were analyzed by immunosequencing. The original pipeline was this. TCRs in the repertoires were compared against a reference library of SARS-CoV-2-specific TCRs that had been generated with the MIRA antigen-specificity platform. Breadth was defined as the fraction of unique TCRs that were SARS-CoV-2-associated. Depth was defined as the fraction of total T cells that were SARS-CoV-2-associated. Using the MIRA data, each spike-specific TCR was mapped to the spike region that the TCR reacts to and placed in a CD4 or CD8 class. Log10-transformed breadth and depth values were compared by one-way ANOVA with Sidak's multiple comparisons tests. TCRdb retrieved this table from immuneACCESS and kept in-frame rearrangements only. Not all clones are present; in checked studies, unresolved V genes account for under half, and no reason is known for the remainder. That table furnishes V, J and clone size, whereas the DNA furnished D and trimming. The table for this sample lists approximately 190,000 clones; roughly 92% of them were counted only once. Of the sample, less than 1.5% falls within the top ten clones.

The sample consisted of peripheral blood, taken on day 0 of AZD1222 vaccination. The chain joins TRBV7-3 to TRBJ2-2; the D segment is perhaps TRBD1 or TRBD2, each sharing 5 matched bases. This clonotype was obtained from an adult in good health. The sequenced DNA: TGTGCCAGCAGCTTAGGGGGATTGGACACCGGGGAGCTGTTTTTT. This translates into CASSLGGLDTGELFF.